This paragraph reports one T cell receptor beta chain. The antigen is not known. This specimen belongs to a study of T cell repertoires in cytomegalovirus infection. Study overall: Newly reported HLA-C-restricted and thoroughly characterized HLA-B-restricted CMV epitopes were employed. Through public TCR beta signatures, both CMV infection and matching HLA type were indicated.

Germline V CDR1 and CDR2: MGHDK, SYGVNS. Trimming stripped 3 bases from V and 4 bases from J, with 18 bases between. The length of the CDR3 is 16 residues. TCRdb ran MiXCR on the reads and lists one entry per CDR3 protein. The data show some 270,000 distinct CDR3 sequences, 22% seen once. This receptor was obtained from a human donor in good health (CMV status not recorded). Some clones in this sample may be carry-over from other donors' samples. Here the sequenced sample was cultured PBMCs, taken from culture after CMV antigen stimulation. The rearrangement joins TRBV25-1 to TRBJ1-2; D gene ambiguous. The CDR3 region has the DNA TGTGCCAGCAGTGACCTTGACAAGTGGGAGACCTATGGCTACACCTTC. It codes for CASSDLDKWETYGYTF.